This T cell receptor beta chain originates from a study of blood T cell repertoires in COVID-19 (TCRdb year 2020). General notes on the study: Samples covering the acute and convalescent phases of COVID-19 were provided by collaborators in the United States, Italy and Spain. The sample metadata nearly always contained a de-identified subject ID, COVID-19 status, age in years and sex. Deeply sampled blood TCRbeta repertoires from subjects exposed to, actively infected with, or recovered from COVID-19 were included in the dataset. Where HLA class I and class II types were available, the types were taken from metadata supplied by the sample provider, not from assay-based typing. The samples were drawn from two sources: the first 160 participants of the ongoing ImmuneRACE study, and 1,200 or so subjects contributed by 6 global collaborators. The repertoires were released in a freely available public database intended as a resource for research on the immune response to SARS-CoV-2. The material from the prospective study consisted of cDNA or gDNA derived from T cells, B-cell-depleted T cells, or PBMCs. General conclusions and limits of the study: The amount of clinical and demographic metadata varied by source and participant and was provided uncurated.

TCRbeta CDR3 regions were amplified from genomic DNA using the immunoSEQ Assay, a bias-controlled multiplex PCR. For the original study's pipeline: The number of nucleated cells in each sample was estimated from the amplification of reference gene primers within the assay. Sequence reads were collapsed and filtered to measure the absolute abundance of every unique TCRbeta CDR3 rearrangement. For each sample, productive Simpson clonality was calculated as the square root of Simpson's diversity index across productive rearrangements. The clones in this table, taken by TCRdb from immuneACCESS, are in-frame only. Not every clone is retained; where verified, under half of the shortfall comes from an unresolved V gene, and the cause of the rest is unknown. That table furnishes V, J and clone size, whereas the DNA furnished D and trimming. This sample lists 250,000 to 300,000 clones; more than 70% were detected once. The ten largest account for approximately 3.1% of the sample.

CDR1 MRHNA and CDR2 SNTAGT are derived from the germline V gene. Trimming accounts for 3 bases at V and 5 bases at J, while the number of junction bases matched to no gene is 3. The CDR3 starts with the cysteine, ends with the phenylalanine, and has 16 residues. The entry retains the CDR3 DNA only, 48 bases that are in frame from base 1. Each collaborating institution followed its own protocols to collect whole blood in K2EDTA tubes. Collaborator samples were shipped for TCRbeta analysis as frozen whole blood, isolated PBMCs, or DNA extracted from either sample type. On this clone itself: Its recognized antigen is unknown. No base qualities exist here, and no much larger clone lies one base off it.

Source material: peripheral blood. In this chain, TRBV6-4 is recombined with TRBJ2-2, with 13 bases in between that match TRBD2. This TCR derives from a woman aged 18-29 years with acute or convalescent COVID-19. In nucleotides, the sequence is TGTGCCAGCAGTGAAGGACTAGCGGGAGAGACCGGGGAGCTGTTTTTT. It translates to CASSEGLAGETGELFF.